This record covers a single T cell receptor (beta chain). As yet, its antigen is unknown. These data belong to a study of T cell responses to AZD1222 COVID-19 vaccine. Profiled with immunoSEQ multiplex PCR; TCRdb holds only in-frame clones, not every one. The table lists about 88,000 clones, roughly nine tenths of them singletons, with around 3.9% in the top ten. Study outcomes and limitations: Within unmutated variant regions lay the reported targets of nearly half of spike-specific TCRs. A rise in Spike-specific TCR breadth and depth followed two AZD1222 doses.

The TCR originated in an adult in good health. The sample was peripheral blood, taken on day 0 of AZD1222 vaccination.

The CDR3 DNA follows: TGTGCCAGCAGCGACCCGGGACAGGGGGCAGTGGGGGAAAAACTGTTTTTT. It is translated as CASSDPGQGAVGEKLFF. The chain employs TRBV9 and TRBJ1-4, with TRBD1 identical over 12 bases. V lost 3 bases and J lost 8; bases outside the gene matches: 11. The CDR3 extends over 17 amino acids. Germline CDR1 is SGDLS and CDR2 is YYNGEE.